Here is one T cell receptor (beta chain) with its context. Some clones are missing from TCRdb's copy, which holds only in-frame ones; the method was immunoSEQ multiplex PCR. This table has approximately 210,000 clones, 80% to 85% appearing once. This record belongs to a study of blood T cell repertoires in COVID-19. Specimen: peripheral blood. The clonotype was recovered from an elderly woman with COVID-19, enrolled during active disease.

CDR3 sequence reads: CASSRQVKQEYGYTF. The CDR3 nucleotides are TGCGCCAGCAGCCGACAAGTTAAACAGGAGTATGGCTACACCTTC. This chain connects TRBV4-1 to TRBJ1-2, with D possibly TRBD1 on 5 matching bases. The CDR3 has 15 residues. V lost 4 bases to trimming and J lost 5 bases, with 17 bases between them. In germline, CDR1 is MGHRA, CDR2 YSYEKL.